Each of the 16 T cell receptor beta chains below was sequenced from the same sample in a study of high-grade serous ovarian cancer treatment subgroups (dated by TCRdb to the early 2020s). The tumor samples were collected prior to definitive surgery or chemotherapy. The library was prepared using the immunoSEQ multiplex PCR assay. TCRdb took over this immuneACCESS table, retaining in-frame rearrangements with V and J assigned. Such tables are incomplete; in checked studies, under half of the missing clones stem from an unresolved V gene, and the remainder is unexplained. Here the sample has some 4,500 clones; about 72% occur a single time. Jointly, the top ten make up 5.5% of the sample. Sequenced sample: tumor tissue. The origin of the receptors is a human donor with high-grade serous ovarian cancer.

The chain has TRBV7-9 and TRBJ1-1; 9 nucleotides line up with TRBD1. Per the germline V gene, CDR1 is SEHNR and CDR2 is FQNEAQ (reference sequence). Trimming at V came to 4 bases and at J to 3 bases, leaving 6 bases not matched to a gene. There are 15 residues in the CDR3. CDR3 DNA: TGTGCCAGCAGCTCATCGGGACAGGGTGACACTGAAGCTTTCTTT. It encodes CASSSSGQGDTEAFF.

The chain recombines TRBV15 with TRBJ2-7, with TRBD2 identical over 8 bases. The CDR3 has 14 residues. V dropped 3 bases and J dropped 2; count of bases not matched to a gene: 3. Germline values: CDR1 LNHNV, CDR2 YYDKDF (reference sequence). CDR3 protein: CATSSTGGPYEQYF. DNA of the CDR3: TGTGCCACCAGCAGTACGGGAGGGCCCTACGAGCAGTACTTC.

CDR3 coding DNA: TGTGCCAGCAGCCAAGATCTTGAGGTTTACAATGAGCAGTTCTTC. Its protein is CASSQDLEVYNEQFF. The V call is TRBV4-2, the J call TRBJ2-1; no definite D call. Germline-derived CDR1 and CDR2 are LGHNA and YNFKEQ. V lost 0 bases, J lost 4 bases, and 10 bases lay in between. The CDR3 sequence is 15 residues long.

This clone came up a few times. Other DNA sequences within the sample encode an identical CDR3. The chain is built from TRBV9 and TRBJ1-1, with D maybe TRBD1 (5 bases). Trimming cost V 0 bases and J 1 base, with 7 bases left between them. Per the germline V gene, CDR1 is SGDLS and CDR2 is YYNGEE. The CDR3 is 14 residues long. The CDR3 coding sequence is TGTGCCAGCAGCGTAGTCGGGGGGAACACTGAAGCTTTCTTT. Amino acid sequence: CASSVVGGNTEAFF.

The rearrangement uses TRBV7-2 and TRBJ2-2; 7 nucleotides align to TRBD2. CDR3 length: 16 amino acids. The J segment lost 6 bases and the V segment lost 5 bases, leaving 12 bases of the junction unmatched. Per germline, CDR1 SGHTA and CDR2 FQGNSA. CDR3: CASSPVAGVEAGELFF. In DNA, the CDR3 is TGTGCCAGCAGCCCAGTGGCGGGAGTAGAAGCCGGGGAGCTGTTTTTT.

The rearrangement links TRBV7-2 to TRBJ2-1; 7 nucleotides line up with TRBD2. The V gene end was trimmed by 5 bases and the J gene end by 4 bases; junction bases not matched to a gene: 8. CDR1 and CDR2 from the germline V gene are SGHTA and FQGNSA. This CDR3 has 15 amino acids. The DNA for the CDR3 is TGTGCCAGCAGCGCGGGAGTCGAGCCGTACAATGAGCAGTTCTTC. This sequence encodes CASSAGVEPYNEQFF.

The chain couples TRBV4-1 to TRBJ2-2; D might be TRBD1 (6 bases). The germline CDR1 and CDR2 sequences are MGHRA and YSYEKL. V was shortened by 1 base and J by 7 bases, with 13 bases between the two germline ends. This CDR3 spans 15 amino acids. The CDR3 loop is CASSQATGLIGELFF. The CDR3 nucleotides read TGCGCCAGCAGCCAAGCTACAGGGTTGATCGGGGAGCTGTTTTTT.

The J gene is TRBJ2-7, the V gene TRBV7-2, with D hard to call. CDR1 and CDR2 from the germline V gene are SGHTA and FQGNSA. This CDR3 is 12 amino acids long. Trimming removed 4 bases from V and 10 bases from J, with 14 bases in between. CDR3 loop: CASSYRTAVQYF. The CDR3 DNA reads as TGTGCCAGCAGCTACCGGACGGCCGTTCAGTACTTC.

The CDR3, as DNA: TGTGCCAGCAGCGCGGACTACACCTACGAGCAGTACTTC. Its protein is CASSADYTYEQYF. This chain connects TRBV4-2 to TRBJ2-7; a possible D gene is TRBD2 (6 bases). The V end was cut by 5 bases, the J end by 2 bases, with 10 bases between. CDR3 size: 13 residues. In germline, CDR1 is LGHNA, CDR2 YNFKEQ.

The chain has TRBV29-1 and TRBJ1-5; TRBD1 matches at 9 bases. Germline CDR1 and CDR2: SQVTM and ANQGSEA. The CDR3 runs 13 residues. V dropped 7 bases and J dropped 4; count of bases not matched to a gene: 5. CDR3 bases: TGCAGCGGGGGACAGGGAATAAATCAGCCCCAGCATTTT. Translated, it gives CSGGQGINQPQHF.

The CDR3 here is CATSRDSAISNQPQHF. The DNA for the CDR3 is TGTGCCACCAGCAGAGATTCAGCCATTAGCAATCAGCCCCAGCATTTT. This chain links TRBV15 with TRBJ1-5; D is ambiguous. The V end was cut by 0 bases, the J end by 0 bases, with 9 bases between. Germline V gene lookup returns CDR1 LNHNV and CDR2 YYDKDF (reference sequence). The CDR3 runs 16 residues.

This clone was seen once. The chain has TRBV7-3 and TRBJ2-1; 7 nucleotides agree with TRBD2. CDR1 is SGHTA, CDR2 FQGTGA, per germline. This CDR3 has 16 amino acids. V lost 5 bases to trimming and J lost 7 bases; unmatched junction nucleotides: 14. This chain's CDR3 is CASSPQGGAFRNEQFF. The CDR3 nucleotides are TGTGCCAGCAGCCCCCAGGGAGGGGCTTTTCGGAATGAGCAGTTCTTC.

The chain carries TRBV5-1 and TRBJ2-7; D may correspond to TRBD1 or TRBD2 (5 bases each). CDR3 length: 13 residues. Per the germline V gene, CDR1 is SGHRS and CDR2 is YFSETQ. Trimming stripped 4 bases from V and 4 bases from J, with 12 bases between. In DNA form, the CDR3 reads TGCGCCAGCAGCCTTTCATGGGGGTACGAGCAGTACTTC. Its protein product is CASSLSWGYEQYF.

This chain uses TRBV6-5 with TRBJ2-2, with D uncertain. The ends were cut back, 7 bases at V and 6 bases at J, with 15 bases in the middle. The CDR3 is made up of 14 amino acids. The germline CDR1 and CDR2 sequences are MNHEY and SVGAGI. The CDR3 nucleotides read TGTGCCAGCAAACCGGACCTAGGACCCGGGGAGCTGTTTTTT. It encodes CASKPDLGPGELFF.

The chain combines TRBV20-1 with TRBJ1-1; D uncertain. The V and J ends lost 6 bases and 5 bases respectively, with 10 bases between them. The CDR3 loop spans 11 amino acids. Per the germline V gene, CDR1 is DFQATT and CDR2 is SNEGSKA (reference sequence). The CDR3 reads CSAQAGTEAFF. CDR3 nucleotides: TGCAGTGCCCAGGCTGGGACTGAAGCTTTCTTT.

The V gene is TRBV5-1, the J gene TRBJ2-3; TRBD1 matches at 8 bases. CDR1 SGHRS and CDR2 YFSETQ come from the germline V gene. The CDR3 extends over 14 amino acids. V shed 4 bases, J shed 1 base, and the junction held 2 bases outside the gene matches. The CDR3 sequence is CASSPDRGTDTQYF. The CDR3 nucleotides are TGCGCCAGCAGCCCGGACAGGGGCACAGATACGCAGTATTTT.